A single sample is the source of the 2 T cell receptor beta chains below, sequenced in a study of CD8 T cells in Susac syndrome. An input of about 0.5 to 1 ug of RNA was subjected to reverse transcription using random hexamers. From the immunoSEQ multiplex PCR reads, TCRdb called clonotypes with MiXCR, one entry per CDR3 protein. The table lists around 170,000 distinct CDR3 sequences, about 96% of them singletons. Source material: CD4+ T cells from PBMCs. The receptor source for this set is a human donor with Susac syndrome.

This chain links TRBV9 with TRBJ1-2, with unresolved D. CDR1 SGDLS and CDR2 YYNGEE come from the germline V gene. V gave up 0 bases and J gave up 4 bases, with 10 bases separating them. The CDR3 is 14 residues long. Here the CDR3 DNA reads TGTGCCAGCAGCGTAGCTGAGGGAGGCTATGGCTACACCTTC. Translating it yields CASSVAEGGYGYTF.

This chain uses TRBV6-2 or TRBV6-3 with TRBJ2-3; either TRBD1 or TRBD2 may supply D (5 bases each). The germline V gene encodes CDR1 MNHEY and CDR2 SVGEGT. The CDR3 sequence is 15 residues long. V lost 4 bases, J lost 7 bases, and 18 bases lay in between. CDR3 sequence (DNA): TGTGCCAGCAGTTTTGTTGGGACGCAGACAAATACGCAGTATTTT. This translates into CASSFVGTQTNTQYF.